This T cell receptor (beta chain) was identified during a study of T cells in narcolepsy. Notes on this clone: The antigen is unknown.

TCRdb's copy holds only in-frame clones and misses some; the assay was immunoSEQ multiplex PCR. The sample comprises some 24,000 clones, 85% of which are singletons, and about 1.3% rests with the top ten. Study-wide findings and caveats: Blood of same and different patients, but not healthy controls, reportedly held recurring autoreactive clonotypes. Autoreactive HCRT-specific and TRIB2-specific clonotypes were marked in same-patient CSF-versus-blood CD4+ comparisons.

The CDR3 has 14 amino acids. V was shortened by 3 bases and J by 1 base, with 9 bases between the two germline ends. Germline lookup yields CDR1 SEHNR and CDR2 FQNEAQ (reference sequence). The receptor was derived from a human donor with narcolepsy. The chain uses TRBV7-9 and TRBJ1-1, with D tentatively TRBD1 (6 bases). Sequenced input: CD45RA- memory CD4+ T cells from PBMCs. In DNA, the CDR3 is TGTGCCAGCAGCTTCCTACAGGGGAACACTGAAGCTTTCTTT. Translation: CASSFLQGNTEAFF.